The source of this T cell receptor (beta chain) is a study of blood T cells in healthy people across ages. A J-beta primer mix and a sample-barcoded 5' primer were used in a second PCR of about 6 to 12 cycles. MiXCR was run by TCRdb on the 5' RACE reads, yielding one entry per CDR3 protein. The sample holds approximately 1,000,000 distinct CDR3 sequences, 35% to 55% seen once. The CDR3 is made up of 14 amino acids. Losses at the gene ends were 5 bases for V and 6 bases for J; bases not matched to a gene: 5. In germline, CDR1 is SGHTA, CDR2 FQGNSA. The TCR was taken from an older woman in good health. Specimen: blood. The chain couples TRBV7-2 to TRBJ1-5, with TRBD1 matching over 9 bases. CDR3 DNA: TGTGCCAGCAGCCAGGACAGGGGAGGTCAGCCCCAGCATTTT. Protein: CASSQDRGGQPQHF.